This T cell receptor (beta chain) was recovered during a study of persistence of HIV-infected CD4 T cells. V gave up 0 bases and J gave up 1 base, with 16 bases separating them. The CDR3 totals 17 residues. Germline V gene lookup returns CDR1 SGHRS and CDR2 YFSETQ. Regarding this clone: No antigen is known for it.

Lysates of CMV-infected fibroblasts at around 9.9 ug/mL stimulated these cells. Memory cells lacking CD40L and CD69 with high CD45RO were sorted. Sequencing used immunoSEQ version 4 in survey mode. Sequenced by immunoSEQ multiplex PCR; TCRdb stores in-frame clones only, minus some. The sample includes 25,000 to 35,000 clones, roughly 82% of them seen just once. The source is an adult man with HIV who was CMV-seropositive. This sample comprised CD4+ T cells sorted from PBMCs after roughly 18-hour stimulation, obtained from a patient who received antiretroviral therapy. The chain joins TRBV5-1 to TRBJ1-1, with D maybe TRBD1 (6 bases). The CDR3, as DNA: TGCGCCAGCAGCTTGGCCGGGGGCGCAGGGTCGAACACTGAAGCTTTCTTT. It translates to CASSLAGGAGSNTEAFF.